This entry concerns a single TCR beta chain. Trimming removed 2 bases from V and 4 bases from J, with 9 bases in between. The germline CDR1 and CDR2 sequences are KGHSH and LQKENI. The CDR3 totals 13 residues. Sequencing used immunoSEQ multiplex PCR; TCRdb keeps in-frame clones, though not all of them. The sample carries about 62,000 clones, around 87% recorded once. The data belong to a study of technical replicates of blood from several donors. The J gene is TRBJ2-7, the V gene TRBV18; no firm D call. This sequence was found in a human donor in good health. Some clones in this sample may be carry-over from other donors' samples. Sequencing was performed on PBMCs. The CDR3 reads CASSPSAKYEQYF. The CDR3 DNA reads as TGTGCCAGCTCACCAAGCGCCAAATACGAGCAGTACTTC. Filled out from reference TRBV18 and TRBJ2-7, the complete variable domain reads NAGVMQNPRHLVRRRGQEARLRCSPMKGHSHVYWYRQLPEEGLKFMVYLQKENIIDESGMPKERFSAEFPKEGPSILRIQQVVRGDSAAYFCASSPSAKYEQYFGPGTRLTVT.